The clone carrying this T cell receptor (beta chain) turned up a few times. These data originate in a study of blood T cell repertoires in COVID-19. The length of the CDR3 is 16 residues. CDR1 and CDR2 from the germline V gene are SGHRS and YFSETQ. V lost 2 bases and J lost 0, with 12 bases in between. Per the authors' pipeline: Estimation of nucleated cell counts relied on the amplification of reference gene primers. Assay: immunoSEQ multiplex PCR; the TCRdb copy retains only in-frame clones and omits some. V, J and clone size are those of that table, while D and trimming were read from the DNA. The table has about 150,000 clones, 87% seen once.

This receptor was obtained from a man at least 80 years old with acute or convalescent COVID-19. The sample comprised peripheral blood. J is TRBJ1-3 and V is TRBV5-1; D not resolved. The CDR3 DNA follows: TGCGCCAGCAGCTTCGAATCTACTCGCTCTGGAAACACCATATATTTT. Translation: CASSFESTRSGNTIYF.